The text below deals with one T cell receptor (beta chain). Antigen: not known. Cultured CD4+ T-cell DNA underwent Oncomine TCR Beta short-read sequencing. TCRdb reprocessed the PCR reads via MiXCR and lists one record per CDR3 protein. The sample has under 20,000 distinct CDR3 sequences, approximately 39% seen once. The data belong to a study of vaccination and CD4 T cells after COVID-19. Treatment meaning: approximately 10-day PBMC culture with coronavirus spike peptide pools or control peptides (ViraFEST assay). There are 15 residues in the CDR3. Trimming stripped 3 bases from V and 0 bases from J, with 13 bases between. CDR1 and CDR2 (germline): DFQATT, SNEGSKA (reference sequence).

Sample: CD4+ T cells from blood, cultured in vitro, taken before SARS-CoV-2 vaccination. The sequence was collected from a human donor who had recovered from COVID-19. This chain links TRBV20-1 with TRBJ2-3; no reliable D call. The CDR3 coding sequence is TGCAGTGCTAGCCCCCCCGGCGAGAGCACAGATACGCAGTATTTT. Its translation: CSASPPGESTDTQYF.